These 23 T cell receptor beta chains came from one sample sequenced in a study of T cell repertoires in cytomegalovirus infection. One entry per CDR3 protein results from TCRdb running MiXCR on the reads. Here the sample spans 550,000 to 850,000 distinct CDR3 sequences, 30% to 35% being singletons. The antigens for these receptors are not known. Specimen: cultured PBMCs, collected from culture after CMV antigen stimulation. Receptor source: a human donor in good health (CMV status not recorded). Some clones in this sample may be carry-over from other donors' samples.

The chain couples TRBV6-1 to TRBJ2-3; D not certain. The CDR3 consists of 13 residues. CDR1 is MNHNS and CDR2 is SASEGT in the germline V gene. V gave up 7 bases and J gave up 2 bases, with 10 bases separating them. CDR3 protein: CASKGYDTDTQYF. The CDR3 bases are TGTGCCAGCAAGGGCTATGACACAGATACGCAGTATTTT.

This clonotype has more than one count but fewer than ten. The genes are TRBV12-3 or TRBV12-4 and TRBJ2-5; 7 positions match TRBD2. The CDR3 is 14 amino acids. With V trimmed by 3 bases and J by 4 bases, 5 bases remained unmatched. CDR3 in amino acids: CASSFWGGVETQYF. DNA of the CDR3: TGTGCCAGCAGTTTTTGGGGGGGAGTAGAGACCCAGTACTTC.

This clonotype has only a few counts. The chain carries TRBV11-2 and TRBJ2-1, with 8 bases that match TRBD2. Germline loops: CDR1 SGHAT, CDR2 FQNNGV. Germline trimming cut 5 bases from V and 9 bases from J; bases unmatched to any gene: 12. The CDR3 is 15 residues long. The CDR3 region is CASSAELAAGREQFF. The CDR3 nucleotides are TGTGCCAGCAGCGCAGAACTAGCGGCGGGGCGTGAGCAGTTCTTC.

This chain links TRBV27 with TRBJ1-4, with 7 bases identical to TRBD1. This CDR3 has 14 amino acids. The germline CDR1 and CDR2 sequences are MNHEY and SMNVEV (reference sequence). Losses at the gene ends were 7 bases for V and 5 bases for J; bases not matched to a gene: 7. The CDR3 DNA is TGTGCCAGCACCTCCCAGGGGGGAAATGAAAAACTGTTTTTT. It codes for CASTSQGGNEKLFF.

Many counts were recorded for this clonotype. CDR3 loop: CASSPATGGVETQYF. The CDR3 DNA sequence: TGTGCCAGCAGCCCTGCGACAGGGGGAGTAGAGACCCAGTACTTC. The chain combines TRBV7-6 with TRBJ2-5, with 9 nucleotides matching TRBD1. The CDR3 length is 15 residues. The germline CDR1 and CDR2 sequences are SGHVS and FNYEAQ. The V and J ends lost 5 bases and 4 bases, in that order; junction bases with no gene match: 8.

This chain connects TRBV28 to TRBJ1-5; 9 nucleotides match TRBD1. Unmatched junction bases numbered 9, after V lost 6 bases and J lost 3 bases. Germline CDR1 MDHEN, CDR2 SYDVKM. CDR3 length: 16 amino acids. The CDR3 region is CASSSGTGRDNQPQHF. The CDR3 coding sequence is TGTGCCAGCAGCTCTGGGACAGGGAGGGACAATCAGCCCCAGCATTTT.

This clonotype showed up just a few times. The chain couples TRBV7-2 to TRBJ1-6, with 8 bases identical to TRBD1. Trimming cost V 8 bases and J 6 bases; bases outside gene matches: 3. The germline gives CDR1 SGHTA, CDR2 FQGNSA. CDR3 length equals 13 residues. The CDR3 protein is CASAQGANSPLHF. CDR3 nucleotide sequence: TGTGCCAGCGCCCAGGGGGCTAATTCACCCCTCCACTTT.

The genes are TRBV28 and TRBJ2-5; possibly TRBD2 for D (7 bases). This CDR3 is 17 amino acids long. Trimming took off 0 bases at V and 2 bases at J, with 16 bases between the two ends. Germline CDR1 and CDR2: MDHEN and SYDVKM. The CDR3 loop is CASSLWRGGLRQETQYF. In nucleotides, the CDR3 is TGTGCCAGCAGTTTATGGAGGGGGGGCCTTCGGCAAGAGACCCAGTACTTC.

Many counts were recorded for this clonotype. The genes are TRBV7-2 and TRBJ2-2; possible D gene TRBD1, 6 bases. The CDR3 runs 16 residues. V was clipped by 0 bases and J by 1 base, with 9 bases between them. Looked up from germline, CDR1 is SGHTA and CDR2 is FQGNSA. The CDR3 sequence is CASSLAGTLNTGELFF. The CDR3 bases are TGTGCCAGCAGCTTAGCGGGGACATTGAACACCGGGGAGCTGTTTTTT.

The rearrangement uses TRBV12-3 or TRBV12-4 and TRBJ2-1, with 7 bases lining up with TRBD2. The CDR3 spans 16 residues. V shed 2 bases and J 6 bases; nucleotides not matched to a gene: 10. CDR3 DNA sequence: TGTGCCAGCAGTTTAATGACTAGCACAATACCCAATGAGCAGTTCTTC. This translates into CASSLMTSTIPNEQFF.

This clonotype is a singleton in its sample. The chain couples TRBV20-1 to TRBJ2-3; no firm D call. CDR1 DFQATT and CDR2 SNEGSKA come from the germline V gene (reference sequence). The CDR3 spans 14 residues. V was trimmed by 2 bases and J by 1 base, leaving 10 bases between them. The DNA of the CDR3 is TGCAGTGCTAGACTGCCTGGCGGCACAGATACGCAGTATTTT. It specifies CSARLPGGTDTQYF.

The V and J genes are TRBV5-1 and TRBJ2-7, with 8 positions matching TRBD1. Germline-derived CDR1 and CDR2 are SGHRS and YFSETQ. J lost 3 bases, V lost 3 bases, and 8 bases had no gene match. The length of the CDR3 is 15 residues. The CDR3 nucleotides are TGCGCCAGCAGCTACCGGACAGGGACTGTCTACGAGCAGTACTTC. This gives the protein CASSYRTGTVYEQYF.

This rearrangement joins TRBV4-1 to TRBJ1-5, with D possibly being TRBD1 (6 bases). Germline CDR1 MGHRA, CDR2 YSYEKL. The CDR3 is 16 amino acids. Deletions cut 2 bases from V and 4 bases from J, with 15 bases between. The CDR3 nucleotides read TGCGCCAGCAGCCAACCCCGTCGGGGGCGGAATCAGCCCCAGCATTTT. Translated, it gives CASSQPRRGRNQPQHF.

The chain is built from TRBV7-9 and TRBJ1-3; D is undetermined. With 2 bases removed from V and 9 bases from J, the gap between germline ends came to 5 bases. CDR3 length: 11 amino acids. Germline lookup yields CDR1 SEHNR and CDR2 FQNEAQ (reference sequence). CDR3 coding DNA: TGTGCCAGCAGCTTACAGACCACCATATATTTT. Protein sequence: CASSLQTTIYF. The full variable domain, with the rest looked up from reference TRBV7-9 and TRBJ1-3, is DTGVSQNPRHKITKRGQNVTFRCDPISEHNRLYWYRQTLGQGPEFLTYFQNEAQLEKSRLLSDRFSAERPKGSFSTLEIQRTEQGDSAMYLCASSLQTTIYFGEGSWLTVV.

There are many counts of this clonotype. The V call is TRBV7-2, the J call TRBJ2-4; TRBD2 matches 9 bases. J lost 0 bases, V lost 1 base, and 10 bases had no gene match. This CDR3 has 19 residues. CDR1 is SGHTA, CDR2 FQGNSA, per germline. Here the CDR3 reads CASSLGLAGWGVAKNIQYF. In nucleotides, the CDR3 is TGTGCCAGCAGCTTAGGGCTAGCGGGATGGGGGGTAGCCAAAAACATTCAGTACTTC.

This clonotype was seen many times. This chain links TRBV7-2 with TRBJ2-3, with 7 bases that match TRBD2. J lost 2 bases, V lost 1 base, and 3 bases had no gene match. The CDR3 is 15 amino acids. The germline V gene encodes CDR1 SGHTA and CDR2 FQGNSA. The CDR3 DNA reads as TGTGCCAGCAGCTTAGGGGGGGGGGACACAGATACGCAGTATTTT. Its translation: CASSLGGGDTDTQYF.

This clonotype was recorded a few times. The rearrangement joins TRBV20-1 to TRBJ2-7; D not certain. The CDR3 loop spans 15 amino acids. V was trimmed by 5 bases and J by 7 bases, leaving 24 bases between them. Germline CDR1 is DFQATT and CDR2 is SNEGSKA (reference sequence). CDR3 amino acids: CSARSRGTSLREQYF. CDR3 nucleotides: TGCAGTGCTCGATCGCGCGGAACAAGCCTCCGGGAGCAGTACTTC.

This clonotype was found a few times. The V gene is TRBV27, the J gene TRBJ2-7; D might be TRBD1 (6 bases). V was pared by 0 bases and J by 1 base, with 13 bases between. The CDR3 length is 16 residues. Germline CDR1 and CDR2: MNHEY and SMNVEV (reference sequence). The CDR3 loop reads CASSLSRQGLSYEQYF. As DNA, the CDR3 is TGTGCCAGCAGTTTATCGAGGCAGGGGTTGTCCTACGAGCAGTACTTC.

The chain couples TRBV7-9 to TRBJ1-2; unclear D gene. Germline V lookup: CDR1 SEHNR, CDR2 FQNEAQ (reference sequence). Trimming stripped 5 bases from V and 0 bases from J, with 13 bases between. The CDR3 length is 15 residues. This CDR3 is CASSLLDRSNYGYTF. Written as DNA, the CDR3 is TGTGCCAGCAGCCTATTAGACCGGTCTAACTATGGCTACACCTTC.

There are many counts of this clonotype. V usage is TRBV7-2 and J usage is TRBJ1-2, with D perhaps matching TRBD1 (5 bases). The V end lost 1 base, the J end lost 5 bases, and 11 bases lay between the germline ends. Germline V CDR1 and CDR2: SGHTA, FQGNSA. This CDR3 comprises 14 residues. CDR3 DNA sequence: TGTGCCAGCAGCTTAGAAGTGACAGATTATGGCTACACCTTC. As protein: CASSLEVTDYGYTF.

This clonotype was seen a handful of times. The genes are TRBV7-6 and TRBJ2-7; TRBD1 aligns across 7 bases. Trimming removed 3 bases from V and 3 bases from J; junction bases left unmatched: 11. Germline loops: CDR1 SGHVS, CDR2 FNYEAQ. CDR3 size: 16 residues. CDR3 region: CASSFRIDRDLYEQYF. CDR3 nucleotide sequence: TGTGCCAGCAGCTTTAGGATCGACAGGGATCTCTACGAGCAGTACTTC.

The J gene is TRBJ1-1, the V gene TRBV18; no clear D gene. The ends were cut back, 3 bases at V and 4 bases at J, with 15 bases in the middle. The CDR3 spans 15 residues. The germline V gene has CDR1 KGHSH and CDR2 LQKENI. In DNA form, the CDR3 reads TGTGCCAGCTCACCCTTTCGGGAGGGAGGCACTGAAGCTTTCTTT. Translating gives CASSPFREGGTEAFF.

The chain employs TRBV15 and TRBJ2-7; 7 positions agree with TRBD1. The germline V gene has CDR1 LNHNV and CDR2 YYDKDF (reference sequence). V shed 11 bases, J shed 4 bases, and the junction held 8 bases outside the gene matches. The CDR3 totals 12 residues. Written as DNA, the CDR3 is TGTGCCGCGCACAGGGGTGGGTACGAGCAGTACTTC. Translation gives CAAHRGGYEQYF.